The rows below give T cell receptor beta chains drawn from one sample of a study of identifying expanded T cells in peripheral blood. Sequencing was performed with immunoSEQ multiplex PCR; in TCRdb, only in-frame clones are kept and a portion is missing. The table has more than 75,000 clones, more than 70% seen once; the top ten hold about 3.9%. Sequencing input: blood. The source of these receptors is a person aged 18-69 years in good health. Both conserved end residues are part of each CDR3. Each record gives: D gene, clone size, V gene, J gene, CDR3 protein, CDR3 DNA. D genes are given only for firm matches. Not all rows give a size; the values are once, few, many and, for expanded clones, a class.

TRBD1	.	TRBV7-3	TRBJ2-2	CASSQGQGGNTGELFF	TGTGCCAGCAGCCAGGGACAGGGAGGGAATACCGGGGAGCTGTTTTTT
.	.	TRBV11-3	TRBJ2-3	CASSLEGGGGTDTQYF	TGTGCCAGCAGCTTAGAAGGTGGGGGAGGTACAGATACGCAGTATTTT
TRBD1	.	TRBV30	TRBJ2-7	CAWSAPGQGFLQYF	TGTGCCTGGAGTGCGCCGGGACAGGGTTTTCTGCAGTACTTC
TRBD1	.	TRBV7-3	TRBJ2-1	CASTLGLGTGGYNEQFF	TGTGCCAGCACTTTGGGATTGGGGACAGGGGGCTACAATGAGCAGTTCTTC
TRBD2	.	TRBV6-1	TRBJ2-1	CASSGSAGDPGNEQFF	TGTGCCAGCAGTGGGTCAGCGGGAGATCCCGGCAATGAGCAGTTCTTC
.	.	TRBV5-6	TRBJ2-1	CASSLKRDEQFF	TGTGCCAGCAGCCTCAAGCGGGATGAGCAGTTCTTC
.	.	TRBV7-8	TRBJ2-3	CASSIDGSTDTQYF	TGTGCCAGCAGCATAGACGGATCCACAGATACGCAGTATTTT
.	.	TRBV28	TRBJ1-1	CASSSVNTEAFF	TGTGCCAGCAGTTCGGTGAACACTGAAGCTTTCTTT
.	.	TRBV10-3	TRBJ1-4	CAISAGDEKLFF	TGTGCCATCAGTGCAGGGGATGAAAAACTGTTTTTT
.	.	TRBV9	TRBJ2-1	CASKGGGEQFF	TGTGCCAGCAAGGGGGGCGGTGAGCAGTTCTTC
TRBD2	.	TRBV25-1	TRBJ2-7	CASSEEAGGLNEQYF	TGTGCCAGCAGTGAAGAAGCGGGAGGGCTAAACGAGCAGTACTTC
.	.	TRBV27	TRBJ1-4	CASRKSAGETNEKLFF	TGTGCCAGCAGAAAGTCGGCAGGGGAAACTAATGAAAAACTGTTTTTT
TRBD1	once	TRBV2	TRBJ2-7	CASSRGPYEQYF	TGTGCCAGCTCCAGGGGGCCATACGAGCAGTACTTC
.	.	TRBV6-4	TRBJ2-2	CASSDRAENTGELFF	TGTGCCAGCAGTGACAGGGCGGAAAACACCGGGGAGCTGTTTTTT
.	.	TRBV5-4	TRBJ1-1	CASSLLVLGNTEAFF	TGTGCCAGCAGCTTGCTTGTTCTTGGGAACACTGAAGCTTTCTTT
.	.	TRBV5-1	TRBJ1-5	CASSPDSSQPQHF	TGCGCCAGCAGCCCGGACAGTTCTCAGCCCCAGCATTTT
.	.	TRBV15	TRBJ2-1	CATSRGNSYNEQFF	TGTGCCACCAGCAGAGGAAACTCCTACAATGAGCAGTTCTTC
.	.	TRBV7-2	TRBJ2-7	CASSVLALVGEQYF	TGTGCCAGCAGCGTACTAGCTTTAGTTGGCGAGCAGTACTTC
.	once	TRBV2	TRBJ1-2	CASSPGQTNYGYTF	TGTGCCAGCAGTCCAGGACAAACTAACTATGGCTACACCTTC
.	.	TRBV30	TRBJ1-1	CAWSSPVGLNTEAFF	TGTGCCTGGAGTAGCCCCGTGGGTTTGAACACTGAAGCTTTCTTT
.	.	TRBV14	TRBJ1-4	CASSQGPSTNEKLFF	TGTGCCAGCAGCCAGGGGCCCTCAACTAATGAAAAACTGTTTTTT
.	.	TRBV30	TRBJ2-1	CAWRGTAQGEQFF	TGTGCCTGGAGGGGGACTGCGCAGGGTGAGCAGTTCTTC
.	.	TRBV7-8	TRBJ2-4	CASSLGLTVGNIQYF	TGTGCCAGCAGCTTAGGGTTGACAGTCGGAAACATTCAGTACTTC
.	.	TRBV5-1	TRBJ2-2	CASGRGEPSGELFF	TGCGCCAGCGGCCGGGGAGAACCTTCCGGGGAGCTGTTTTTT
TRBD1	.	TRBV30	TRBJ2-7	CAWSVRTGLYEQYF	TGTGCCTGGAGTGTTCGGACAGGGCTCTACGAGCAGTACTTC
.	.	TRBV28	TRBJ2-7	CASSLGVVQYF	TGTGCCAGCAGTTTGGGTGTGGTGCAGTACTTC
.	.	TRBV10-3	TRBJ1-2	CAISDPSGGEGYTF	TGTGCCATCAGTGATCCTTCTGGGGGAGAGGGCTACACCTTC
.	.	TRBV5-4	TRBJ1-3	CASSLAGALSGNTIYF	TGTGCCAGCAGCTTGGCAGGGGCTCTCTCTGGAAACACCATATATTTT
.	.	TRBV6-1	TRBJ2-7	CASSDFGGREQYF	TGTGCCAGCAGTGATTTCGGGGGTCGCGAGCAGTACTTC
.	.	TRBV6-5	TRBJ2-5	CASGSLTGSRATQYF	TGTGCCAGCGGCTCTCTGACTGGCTCAAGAGCGACCCAGTACTTC
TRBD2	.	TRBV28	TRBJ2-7	CASATSGAYEQYF	TGTGCCAGCGCGACTAGCGGGGCTTACGAGCAGTACTTC
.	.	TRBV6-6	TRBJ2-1	CASSYSRESLYNEQFF	TGTGCCAGCAGTTACTCCCGGGAATCCCTTTACAATGAGCAGTTCTTC
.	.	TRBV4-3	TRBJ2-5	CASSQDPVPETQYF	TGCGCCAGCAGCCAAGATCCGGTGCCAGAGACCCAGTACTTC
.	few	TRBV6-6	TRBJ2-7	CASNHEAQSYEQYF	TGTGCCAGCAACCACGAGGCTCAATCCTACGAGCAGTACTTC
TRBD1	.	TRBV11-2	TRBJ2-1	CASSFYRGPINYNEQFF	TGTGCCAGCAGCTTCTACAGGGGGCCCATAAATTACAATGAGCAGTTCTTC
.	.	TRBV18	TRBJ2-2	CASSPTPTGPGELFF	TGTGCCAGCTCACCTACCCCAACAGGGCCCGGGGAGCTGTTTTTT
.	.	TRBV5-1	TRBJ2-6	CASSLAGSGANVLTF	TGCGCCAGCAGCTTGGCAGGGTCTGGGGCCAACGTCCTGACTTTC
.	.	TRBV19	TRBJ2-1	CASSFRLRGATYNEQFF	TGTGCCAGTAGTTTCCGCCTTCGGGGGGCAACCTACAATGAGCAGTTCTTC
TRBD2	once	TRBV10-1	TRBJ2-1	CASIGAGGPNEQFF	TGCGCCAGCATCGGTGCGGGGGGCCCGAATGAGCAGTTCTTC
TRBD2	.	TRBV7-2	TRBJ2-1	CASSLEATSGSGNEQFF	TGTGCCAGCAGCTTAGAGGCGACTAGCGGATCAGGGAATGAGCAGTTCTTC
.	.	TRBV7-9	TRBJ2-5	CASSFRSETQYF	TGTGCCAGCAGCTTCAGGTCGGAGACCCAGTACTTC
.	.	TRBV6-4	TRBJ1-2	CASSDSPEFGGYTF	TGTGCCAGCAGTGACTCCCCGGAGTTCGGTGGCTACACCTTC
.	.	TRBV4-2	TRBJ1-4	CASSQVGTGFEKLFF	TGTGCCAGCAGCCAAGTGGGCACAGGGTTTGAAAAACTGTTTTTT
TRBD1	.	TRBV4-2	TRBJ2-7	CASSQDLTGYYEQYF	TGTGCCAGCAGCCAAGACCTGACAGGGTACTACGAGCAGTACTTC